A single TCR beta chain is shown here with its context. The antigen it binds to is not known. No base qualities exist here, and no much larger clone lies one base off it. The data are from a study of a mutant IDH1 vaccine in newly diagnosed glioma (dated by TCRdb to 2020 to 2023). Turning to the overall study: Of the roughly 34 treated patients, 62.5% were male and roughly 40% were female, and a mean age of 40.4 years was recorded. Prior to enrollment, patients had been given standard therapy consisting of radiotherapy alone, temozolomide alone, or radiochemotherapy with temozolomide, with the combination given to most patients. Peripheral blood samples were drawn at six visits, namely V03 (baseline), V05, V07, V10, V12 and V13. Longitudinal TCRB deep sequencing was performed for 20 to 25 treated patients wherever samples were available for exploratory analyses.

The investigation overall reported the following: Pseudoprogression seemed to be unrelated to changes in the top peripheral T cell clonotypes found by TCRB sequencing. Across multiple MHC alleles, vaccine-induced immune responses were seen in 93.3% of patients. According to the authors, sample limitations meant that analyses of patient blood samples could not be reproduced. Selection of PBMC samples for TCRB deep sequencing was based on availability.

The library was generated by the immunoSEQ multiplex PCR assay. Following the manufacturer's protocol, the hsTCRB Kit was used to amplify rearranged TCR beta chain sequences. Sequencing of TCRB libraries was carried out on an Illumina MiSeq. From the authors' description of their analysis: Demultiplexing, trimming and gene mapping were performed with the kit vendor's proprietary platform. The table comes from immuneACCESS by way of TCRdb, which keeps in-frame sequences with V and J called. Part of the clones is missing from these tables; in studies checked, under half for an unresolved V gene and the rest for unknown reasons. The DNA was the basis for D and trimming; V, J and clone size are from that table. The sample includes some 95,000 clones, with around 77% observed a single time. Less than 8.5% of the sample comes from the top ten. CDR1 and CDR2 are drawn from the germline V gene: MDHEN, SYDVKM. The CDR3 has 12 amino acids, counting the end cysteine and phenylalanine. Only the CDR3 DNA stays, 36 bases, in frame from base 1. V is reduced by 10 bases and J by 8 bases, leaving a spacing of 17 bases between them.

The time point label, read with the paper, signifies: baseline, week 1 (first vaccination visit). Sample treatment or condition, as interpreted from the label and publication: pre-vaccination baseline after standard-of-care therapy. All donors had newly diagnosed IDH1-mutant astrocytomas of WHO grade 3 or 4 that showed loss of nuclear ATRX. The samples were drawn from NOA16, a multicentre, single-arm, open-label phase I trial in Germany that tested a mutant IDH1 peptide vaccine in humans for the first time. Blood drawn at visit V03 was used as the baseline sample for immunogenicity testing. Genomic DNA for TCRB sequencing was extracted from EDTA blood using the DNeasy Blood and Tissue Kit.

This sequence originates from a man aged 35-49 years with glioma. This receptor chain uses TRBV28 and TRBJ1-1; the D segment could be TRBD1, given 6 matching bases. The specimen comprised PBMCs, sampled from a glioma patient treated with radiotherapy, temozolomide or both. The CDR3 region reads CAIQGPLEEAFF. The nucleotides are TGTGCCATACAGGGTCCGCTGGAGGAAGCTTTCTTT. Joined to the reference TRBV28 and TRBJ1-1 proteins, this CDR3 gives the full variable domain: DVKVTQSSRYLVKRTGEKVFLECVQDMDHENMFWYRQDPGLGLRLIYFSYDVKMKEKGDIPEGYSVSREKKERFSLILESASTNQTSMYLCAIQGPLEEAFFGQGTRLTVV.